One and the same sample provided the 2 T cell receptor beta chains below, sequenced in a study of T-cell reconstitution after alpha-beta-depleted transplantation in children. The TCRbeta library was prepared with unique molecular identifiers. In TCRdb, the PCR reads were re-called with MiXCR into one record per CDR3 protein. Among hundreds of thousands of distinct CDR3 sequences listed, around 13% were seen once. Sequenced here: PBMCs from the stem cell graft donor, sampled from the stem cell graft. All receptors come from a human donor who donated a stem cell graft to a child with combined immunodeficiency.

There are a few counts of this clonotype. The chain couples TRBV2 to TRBJ2-1; D could derive from TRBD1 or TRBD2 (6 bases each). This CDR3 is built from 14 residues. Germline loops: CDR1 SNHLY, CDR2 FYNNEI. Trimming took 8 bases from V and 0 from J, leaving 11 bases between them. This CDR3 reads CASQGGSSYNEQFF. CDR3 in DNA: TGTGCCAGCCAAGGGGGGAGCTCCTACAATGAGCAGTTCTTC.

The J gene is TRBJ2-7, the V gene TRBV20-1; weak D call: TRBD2 (6 bases). The CDR3 is 12 amino acids. CDR1 and CDR2 (germline): DFQATT, SNEGSKA (reference sequence). V was shortened by 3 bases and J by 6 bases, with 12 bases between the two germline ends. This chain's CDR3 is CSASQWGGEQYF. The CDR3 coding sequence is TGCAGTGCTAGTCAGTGGGGAGGCGAGCAGTACTTC.